This T cell receptor (beta chain) appears in the sequencing data of a study of human T cells and chemical hapten exposure. Study-level information: Patients, largely female, had alopecia areata, totalis or universalis. Study-level findings and limits: As patch test score rose, PT1 expanded TCR counts tended to rise as well.

This clonotype was observed at least ten times. Its antigen remains unknown. Each CDR3 protein gets one entry after TCRdb re-called the RACE reads with MiXCR. The data contain approximately 260,000 distinct CDR3 sequences, approximately 8.6% of them singletons. Germline V gene sequence: CDR1 ENHRY, CDR2 SYGVKD. CDR3 length equals 16 residues. V was pared by 4 bases and J by 3 bases, with 13 bases between. Sample time point: pre-sensitization, week 0. Treatment defined: therapeutic diphenylcyclopropenone sensitization with weekly scalp DPC. Unfractionated whole blood was the source from which total RNA was extracted.

Sequenced material: whole blood, taken in connection with sensitization to the hapten diphenylcyclopropenone (DPC). This clonotype was sampled from a woman in her thirties or forties with alopecia areata. Some clones in this sample may be carry-over from other donors' samples. The chain links TRBV10-3 to TRBJ2-6; D might be TRBD1 or TRBD2, each matching 6 bases. Written as DNA, the CDR3 is TGTGCCATCAGTGGGAGGGGGATCGGTGGGGCCAACGTCCTGACTTTC. Translating gives CAISGRGIGGANVLTF.